This T cell receptor beta chain was recovered during a study of cytomegalovirus exposure and HLA in healthy donors. This clone has a handful of counts. Germline CDR1 and CDR2: SGHAT and FQNNGV. The CDR3 covers 14 residues. V lost 6 bases and J 2 bases, leaving 11 bases between the germline ends. Researchers ran the PCR with 60 Vbeta and 13 Jbeta primers. The assay was immunoSEQ multiplex PCR, and TCRdb's table has in-frame clones only and misses some. The sample includes more than 85,000 clones, approximately 87% of them seen just once. The sequenced sample consisted of PBMCs. The chain uses TRBV11-2 and TRBJ1-3; D perhaps matches TRBD1 (6 bases). The clonotype originates from a middle-aged man in good health and CMV-seronegative. The CDR3 protein is CASSGTITGNTIYF. For the CDR3, the DNA is TGTGCCAGCAGTGGGACAATTACTGGAAACACCATATATTTT.